What follows describes a single TCR beta chain. Its target is unknown. Each cDNA molecule carried a unique molecular identifier. TCRdb re-called the 5' RACE reads through MiXCR, storing one row per CDR3 protein. The sample carries some 60,000 distinct CDR3 sequences, roughly 10% recorded once. The data are from a study of early T cells in non-severe SARS-CoV-2 infection. Whole-study context: Chains were not paired, and sequencing was done on bulk RNA from unsorted whole blood. General study findings and limits: There was a bias toward anti-spike CD8 responses in VDJdb matching, which missed private and CD4 specificities.

V lost 5 bases and J lost 6, with 11 bases in between. The CDR3 sequence is 13 residues long. This chain joins TRBV12-3 or TRBV12-4 and TRBJ1-5; D might be TRBD1 (6 bases). The TCR was taken from an adult who was a healthcare worker with PCR-confirmed SARS-CoV-2 infection or an uninfected control (not recorded which). The specimen was whole blood. This CDR3 is CASSGQPRQPQHF. CDR3 nucleotides: TGTGCCAGCAGTGGACAGCCCCGTCAGCCCCAGCATTTT.